This TCR beta chain was captured in a study of response to subunit inactivated influenza vaccine. Study-wide results and caveats: Each seasonal flu vaccination may recruit only limited new T cells, authors suggested.

The CDR3 loop spans 15 amino acids. The V end lost 2 bases, the J end lost 3 bases, and 11 bases lay between the germline ends. This clonotype came up many times. Its matching antigen is unknown. A single record per CDR3 protein comes from TCRdb applying MiXCR to the RT-PCR reads. The table has 750,000 to 850,000 distinct CDR3 sequences, about a fifth seen once. The sample here was PBMCs from blood, taken roughly 5 days after vaccination. The TCR sequence derives from a man aged 45-65 years who received an inactivated influenza vaccine. The rearrangement joins TRBV12-3 or TRBV12-4 to TRBJ2-1; D is undetermined. The CDR3 coding sequence is TGTGCCAGCAGTTTAACGGGTCTAGGCTACAATGAGCAGTTCTTC. This translates into CASSLTGLGYNEQFF.